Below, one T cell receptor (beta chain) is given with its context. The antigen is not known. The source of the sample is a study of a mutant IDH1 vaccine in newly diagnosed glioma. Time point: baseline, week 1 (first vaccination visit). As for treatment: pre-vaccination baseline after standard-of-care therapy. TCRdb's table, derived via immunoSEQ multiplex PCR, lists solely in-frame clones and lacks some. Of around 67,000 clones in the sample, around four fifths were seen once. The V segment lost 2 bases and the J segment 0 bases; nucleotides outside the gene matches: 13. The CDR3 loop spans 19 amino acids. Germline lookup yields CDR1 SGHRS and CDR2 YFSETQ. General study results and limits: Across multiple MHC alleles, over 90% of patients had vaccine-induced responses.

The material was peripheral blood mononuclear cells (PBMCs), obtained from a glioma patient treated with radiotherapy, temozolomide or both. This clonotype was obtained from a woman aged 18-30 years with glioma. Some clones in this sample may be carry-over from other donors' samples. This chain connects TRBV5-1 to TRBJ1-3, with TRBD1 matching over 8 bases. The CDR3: CASSFGQGTVSGSGNTIYF. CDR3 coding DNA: TGCGCCAGCAGCTTTGGACAGGGAACAGTTTCTGGCTCTGGAAACACCATATATTTT.